Following are 12 T cell receptor beta chains from one sample sequenced in a study of blood T cell repertoires in COVID-19. Profiling relied on immunoSEQ multiplex PCR, and the TCRdb table lists in-frame clones only, not all of them. The repertoire holds 300,000 to 400,000 clones, 75% to 90% seen once, with about 7% in the top ten. Sequencing was carried out using peripheral blood. These receptors were obtained from a woman aged 55-69 years with COVID-19, enrolled during active disease.

V and J are TRBV15 and TRBJ2-2; D call uncertain. From germline, CDR1 is LNHNV and CDR2 YYDKDF (reference sequence). The CDR3 covers 15 residues. Deletions cut 0 bases from V and 5 bases from J, with 10 bases between. The CDR3 DNA reads as TGTGCCACCAGCAGAGACCCAGGATGGACCGGGGAGCTGTTTTTT. Translated, it gives CATSRDPGWTGELFF.

The chain has TRBV5-6 and TRBJ2-5; TRBD2 aligns across 9 bases. V dropped 2 bases and J dropped 7; count of bases not matched to a gene: 9. CDR1 SGHDT and CDR2 YYEEEE come from the germline V gene. This CDR3 comprises 15 residues. DNA of the CDR3: TGTGCCAGCAGCTTAACGAGTAGCGGGAGTAGGACCCAGTACTTC. Its protein is CASSLTSSGSRTQYF. Looking up the rest from reference TRBV5-6 and TRBJ2-5 gives the full variable domain: DAGVTQSPTHLIKTRGQQVTLRCSPKSGHDTVSWYQQALGQGPQFIFQYYEEEERQRGNFPDRFSGHQFPNYSSELNVNALLLGDSALYLCASSLTSSGSRTQYFGPGTRLLVL.

This clone appeared a single time. The chain has TRBV6-6 and TRBJ1-1; the D is unclear. Germline CDR1 MNHNY, CDR2 SVGAGI (reference sequence). The germline V and J ends were trimmed by 4 bases and 0 bases, with 6 bases remaining between them. This CDR3 comprises 13 residues. The CDR3 bases are TGTGCCAGCAGTTCTCAGATGAACACTGAAGCTTTCTTT. Translated: CASSSQMNTEAFF.

The J gene is TRBJ2-2, the V gene TRBV7-9; tentative D call: TRBD1 (6 bases). V shed 5 bases and J shed 0 bases, with 10 bases lying between them. In germline, CDR1 is SEHNR, CDR2 FQNEAQ (reference sequence). The CDR3 sequence is 15 residues long. The CDR3 sequence is CASSAGTSNTGELFF. The CDR3 DNA reads as TGTGCCAGCAGCGCCGGGACATCGAACACCGGGGAGCTGTTTTTT. Together with reference TRBV7-9 and TRBJ2-2, the CDR3 gives the full variable domain: DTGVSQNPRHKITKRGQNVTFRCDPISEHNRLYWYRQTLGQGPEFLTYFQNEAQLEKSRLLSDRFSAERPKGSFSTLEIQRTEQGDSAMYLCASSAGTSNTGELFFGEGSRLTVL.

The V call is TRBV10-1, the J call TRBJ1-1, with 8 bases lining up with TRBD1. V was pared by 4 bases and J by 4 bases, with 14 bases of the junction left unmatched. Germline V gene lookup returns CDR1 WNHNN and CDR2 SYGVQD (reference sequence). CDR3 length: 17 amino acids. CDR3 coding DNA: TGCGCCAGCAGTGGTTCCGTGGGCCAGGGGGCTTTCACTGAAGCTTTCTTT. It is translated as CASSGSVGQGAFTEAFF.

The rearrangement uses TRBV7-2 and TRBJ2-1; 10 bases fit TRBD2. The V segment lost 0 bases and the J segment 6 bases; nucleotides outside the gene matches: 8. From germline, CDR1 is SGHTA and CDR2 FQGNSA. The CDR3 runs to 17 residues. The CDR3 bases are TGTGCCAGCAGCTTAGCGTCTAGCGGGGGTAACGGCAATGAGCAGTTCTTC. As protein: CASSLASSGGNGNEQFF.

The V gene is TRBV6-5, the J gene TRBJ1-1, with a possible D match to TRBD1 (5 bases). The CDR3 loop spans 14 amino acids. Germline loops: CDR1 MNHEY, CDR2 SVGAGI. V dropped 7 bases and J dropped 5 bases, with 17 bases sitting between them. CDR3 residues: CASTTLSRGTEAFF. In DNA form, the CDR3 reads TGTGCCAGCACTACTCTCTCTCGGGGGACTGAAGCTTTCTTT.

CDR3 in amino acids: CASSLPGQGFLPGYKAQHF. CDR3 in DNA: TGTGCCAGCAGCTTACCGGGACAGGGGTTTCTTCCCGGGTATAAGGCCCAGCATTTT. This chain joins TRBV11-3 and TRBJ1-5, with 10 positions matching TRBD1. The CDR3 has 19 amino acids. The germline V gene encodes CDR1 SGHNT and CDR2 YENEEA. Germline trimming cut 2 bases from V and 11 bases from J; bases unmatched to any gene: 21.

The rearrangement links TRBV7-2 to TRBJ1-2, with TRBD1 matching 7 bases. The ends lost 3 bases at V and 8 bases at J; junction bases unmatched: 9. Germline CDR1 SGHTA, CDR2 FQGNSA. This CDR3 is 14 amino acids long. CDR3 residues: CASSFGDSFVGYTF. CDR3 coding DNA: TGTGCCAGCAGCTTCGGGGACAGCTTTGTCGGCTACACCTTC.

V gene TRBV5-6 combines with J gene TRBJ2-3; 9 nucleotides match TRBD2. CDR3 length equals 16 residues. Germline V gene sequence: CDR1 SGHDT, CDR2 YYEEEE. V dropped 2 bases and J dropped 4; count of bases not matched to a gene: 8. As DNA, the CDR3 is TGTGCCAGCAGCTTTTTTGCGGGGGGGCCGCCAGATACGCAGTATTTT. It yields the protein CASSFFAGGPPDTQYF.

The chain employs TRBV27 and TRBJ2-7; TRBD2 matches at 7 bases. Germline loops: CDR1 MNHEY, CDR2 SMNVEV (reference sequence). The V gene end was trimmed by 5 bases and the J gene end by 4 bases; junction bases not matched to a gene: 8. The CDR3 runs to 14 residues. Here the CDR3 DNA reads TGTGCCAGCAGTCCCCGCGGGGGAGAATACGAGCAGTACTTC. Translation: CASSPRGGEYEQYF.

The J gene is TRBJ1-2, the V gene TRBV3-1 (or the pseudogene TRBV3-2); possible D gene TRBD1, 6 bases. V was pared by 4 bases and J by 8 bases, with 14 bases between. The CDR3 runs to 13 residues. In germline, CDR1 is LGHDT, CDR2 YNNKEL (reference sequence). CDR3 loop: CASSPGGARGYTF. In DNA form, the CDR3 reads TGTGCCAGCAGCCCCGGGGGGGCTCGAGGCTACACCTTC.